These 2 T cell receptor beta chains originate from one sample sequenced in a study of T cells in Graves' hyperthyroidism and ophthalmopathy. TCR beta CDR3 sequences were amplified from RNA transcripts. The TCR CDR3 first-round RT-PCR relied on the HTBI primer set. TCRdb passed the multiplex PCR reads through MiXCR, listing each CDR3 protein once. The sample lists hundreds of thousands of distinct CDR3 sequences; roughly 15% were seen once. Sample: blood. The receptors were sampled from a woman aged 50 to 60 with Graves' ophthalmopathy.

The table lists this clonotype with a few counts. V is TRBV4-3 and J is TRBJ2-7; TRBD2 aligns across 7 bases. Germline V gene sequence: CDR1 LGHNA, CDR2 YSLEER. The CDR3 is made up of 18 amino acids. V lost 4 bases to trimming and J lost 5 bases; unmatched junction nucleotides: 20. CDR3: CASSLSATAGARPDEQYF. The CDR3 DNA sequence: TGCGCCAGCAGCCTCAGCGCCACGGCGGGAGCAAGGCCGGACGAGCAGTACTTC.

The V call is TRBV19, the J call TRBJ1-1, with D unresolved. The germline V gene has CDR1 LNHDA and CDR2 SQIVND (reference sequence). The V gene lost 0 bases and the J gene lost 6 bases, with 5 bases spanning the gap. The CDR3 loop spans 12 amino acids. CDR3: CASSIDRAEAFF. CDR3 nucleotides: TGTGCCAGTAGTATAGATCGGGCTGAAGCTTTCTTT.